This T cell receptor (beta chain) comes out of a study of blood T cell repertoires in COVID-19. About the research overall: The study drew acute and convalescent COVID-19 samples from the United States, Italy and Spain. Sources were T cells, B-cell-depleted T cells, or PBMCs; the material itself was cDNA or gDNA.

Original handling: Amplification with reference gene primers provided the estimates of nucleated cell counts. Sequencing used immunoSEQ multiplex PCR; TCRdb keeps in-frame clones, though not all of them. The V and J calls and clone size were taken over from that table, and D and trimming were inferred from the DNA. The sample lists 30,000 to 50,000 clones, 85% occurring once. Germline CDR1 is SGHDT and CDR2 is YYEEEE. With V trimmed by 4 bases and J by 3 bases, 6 bases remained unmatched. CDR3 length equals 15 residues. This TCR was recovered from a human donor in a cohort sampled during active COVID-19. Sequencing was done on a sample of peripheral blood. The rearrangement links TRBV5-6 to TRBJ2-4; 8 nucleotides match TRBD2. CDR3 loop: CASSPGGVGKNIQYF. Here the CDR3 DNA reads TGTGCCAGCAGCCCCGGGGGGGTGGGCAAAAACATTCAGTACTTC.